A selection of T cell receptor beta chains follows, all from one sample in a study of blood T cell repertoires in COVID-19. This table comes from immunoSEQ multiplex PCR, and its TCRdb copy is limited to in-frame clones, with some not included. The sample records about 95,000 clones, approximately 80% being singletons. The sequencing input was peripheral blood. These receptors were taken from a human donor in a cohort sampled during active COVID-19. Each CDR3 is given with its conserved first and last residue. The D gene is left open where the match is weak. Expanded clones get a size class; other rows say once, few or many, or leave the size out.

D: TRBD2
length: 17
size: -
V: TRBV18
J: TRBJ2-3
CDR3: CASSPMGLAFYSDTQYF
DNA: TGTGCCAGCTCACCAATGGGACTAGCGTTTTACTCCGATACGCAGTATTTT

D: -
length: 14
size: -
V: TRBV18
J: TRBJ2-7
CDR3: CASSPRGDSYEQYF
DNA: TGTGCCAGCTCACCGCGGGGAGATTCCTACGAGCAGTACTTC

D: -
length: 15
size: -
V: TRBV6-5
J: TRBJ2-5
CDR3: CASSNDRGNQETQYF
DNA: TGTGCCAGCAGTAACGACCGGGGGAACCAAGAGACCCAGTACTTC

D: -
length: 17
size: -
V: TRBV3-1/TRBV3-2
J: TRBJ2-3
CDR3: CASSQQRGRDLTDTQYF
DNA: TGTGCCAGCAGCCAACAAAGGGGGCGGGATCTCACAGATACGCAGTATTTT

D: -
length: 15
size: -
V: TRBV4-1
J: TRBJ1-2
CDR3: CASSQDWGVYYGYTF
DNA: TGCGCCAGCAGCCAAGATTGGGGGGTCTACTATGGCTACACCTTC

D: -
length: 14
size: -
V: TRBV5-5
J: TRBJ1-5
CDR3: CASSLSDRNQPQHF
DNA: TGTGCCAGCAGCTTATCCGACAGAAATCAGCCCCAGCATTTT

D: -
length: 16
size: -
V: TRBV3-1/TRBV3-2
J: TRBJ2-1
CDR3: CASSQPSGGTYNEQFF
DNA: TGTGCCAGCAGCCAACCGTCAGGGGGGACCTACAATGAGCAGTTCTTC

D: -
length: 15
size: few
V: TRBV6-6
J: TRBJ1-1
CDR3: CASSYSTGLYPEAFF
DNA: TGTGCCAGCAGTTACTCAACGGGGTTATATCCTGAAGCTTTCTTT

D: -
length: 14
size: -
V: TRBV14
J: TRBJ2-6
CDR3: CASSQMAEANVLTF
DNA: TGTGCCAGCAGCCAAATGGCTGAGGCCAACGTCCTGACTTTC

D: -
length: 14
size: -
V: TRBV12-5
J: TRBJ2-1
CDR3: CASGLGSSYNEQFF
DNA: TGTGCTAGTGGTTTGGGGAGCTCCTACAATGAGCAGTTCTTC

D: -
length: 13
size: -
V: TRBV7-2
J: TRBJ1-2
CDR3: CATPSVYYYGYTF
DNA: TGTGCCACCCCCAGCGTCTACTACTATGGCTACACCTTC

D: -
length: 16
size: once
V: TRBV11-2
J: TRBJ1-2
CDR3: CASSPQGTSANYGYTF
DNA: TGTGCCAGCAGCCCCCAGGGCACATCAGCTAACTATGGCTACACCTTC

D: -
length: 13
size: -
V: TRBV5-1
J: TRBJ1-2
CDR3: CASSLDQGTGYTF
DNA: TGCGCCAGCAGCTTGGACCAGGGTACGGGCTACACCTTC

D: TRBD2
length: 17
size: -
V: TRBV5-1
J: TRBJ2-5
CDR3: CASSLGWIAGIQETQYF
DNA: TGCGCCAGCAGCTTGGGATGGATAGCGGGGATCCAAGAGACCCAGTACTTC

D: TRBD1
length: 15
size: few
V: TRBV7-6
J: TRBJ1-1
CDR3: CASSPQTGLNTEAFF
DNA: TGTGCCAGCAGCCCCCAGACAGGGCTGAACACTGAAGCTTTCTTT

D: -
length: 14
size: -
V: TRBV19
J: TRBJ1-6
CDR3: CASSIVSYNSPLHF
DNA: TGTGCCAGTAGTATAGTCAGTTATAATTCACCCCTCCACTTT

D: TRBD2
length: 20
size: -
V: TRBV5-1
J: TRBJ2-1
CDR3: CASSLGLAGPTRLAYNEQFF
DNA: TGCGCCAGCAGCTTAGGACTAGCGGGACCAACCCGTCTGGCCTACAATGAGCAGTTCTTC

D: TRBD2
length: 14
size: -
V: TRBV10-1
J: TRBJ2-7
CDR3: CASREGLAGEEQYF
DNA: TGCGCCAGCAGGGAAGGACTAGCGGGAGAGGAGCAGTACTTC

D: -
length: 14
size: -
V: TRBV10-2
J: TRBJ1-2
CDR3: CASSESMAGDGYTF
DNA: TGCGCCAGCAGTGAGTCAATGGCAGGGGATGGCTACACCTTC

D: -
length: 12
size: -
V: TRBV7-6
J: TRBJ1-1
CDR3: CASSSGGAEAFF
DNA: TGTGCCAGCAGCTCGGGGGGAGCTGAAGCTTTCTTT

D: TRBD2
length: 14
size: -
V: TRBV18
J: TRBJ2-1
CDR3: CASSHGRAVDEQFF
DNA: TGTGCCAGCTCGCATGGGAGGGCCGTGGATGAGCAGTTCTTC

D: TRBD1
length: 15
size: -
V: TRBV19
J: TRBJ1-1
CDR3: CASSIRAQTGAEAFF
DNA: TGTGCCAGTAGTATTAGGGCGCAAACAGGGGCTGAAGCTTTCTTT

D: TRBD2
length: 14
size: -
V: TRBV5-1
J: TRBJ2-7
CDR3: CASSKTSGNDEQYF
DNA: TGCGCCAGCAGCAAAACTAGCGGGAACGACGAGCAGTACTTC

D: -
length: 14
size: few
V: TRBV28
J: TRBJ1-3
CDR3: CASSPGGSGNTIYF
DNA: TGTGCCAGCAGCCCGGGAGGATCTGGAAACACCATATATTTT

D: TRBD2
length: 17
size: -
V: TRBV5-1
J: TRBJ2-3
CDR3: CASSLAVAGGGTDTQYF
DNA: TGCGCCAGCAGCTTGGCCGTAGCGGGAGGGGGCACAGATACGCAGTATTTT

D: -
length: 15
size: once
V: TRBV6-6
J: TRBJ2-7
CDR3: CASSYQQGGPYEQYF
DNA: TGTGCCAGCAGTTACCAACAGGGCGGACCCTACGAGCAGTACTTC

D: TRBD1
length: 15
size: -
V: TRBV28
J: TRBJ1-5
CDR3: CASNPEGQPGQPQHF
DNA: TGTGCCAGCAATCCAGAGGGACAGCCTGGACAGCCCCAGCATTTT

D: -
length: 13
size: -
V: TRBV5-8
J: TRBJ1-2
CDR3: CASSWSRYYGYTF
DNA: TGTGCCAGCAGCTGGAGTAGGTACTATGGCTACACCTTC

D: TRBD1
length: 19
size: -
V: TRBV6-2/TRBV6-3
J: TRBJ1-2
CDR3: CASSYPRQIQGRRLYGYTF
DNA: TGTGCCAGCAGTTACCCTCGACAAATACAGGGGCGAAGACTCTATGGCTACACCTTC

D: TRBD1
length: 17
size: once
V: TRBV5-1
J: TRBJ2-4
CDR3: CASSLTGGGAAKNIQYF
DNA: TGCGCCAGCAGCTTGACAGGGGGAGGTGCGGCCAAAAACATTCAGTACTTC

D: TRBD1
length: 15
size: -
V: TRBV18
J: TRBJ2-3
CDR3: CASATGTGTTDTQYF
DNA: TGTGCCAGCGCTACCGGGACAGGGACCACAGATACGCAGTATTTT

D: -
length: 14
size: -
V: TRBV24-1
J: TRBJ1-1
CDR3: CATTSGGANTEAFF
DNA: TGTGCCACCACCTCGGGGGGGGCGAACACTGAAGCTTTCTTT

D: TRBD2
length: 14
size: -
V: TRBV5-1
J: TRBJ2-1
CDR3: CASSFSGSPNEQFF
DNA: TGCGCCAGCAGCTTCAGCGGGAGCCCCAATGAGCAGTTCTTC

D: TRBD2
length: 15
size: few
V: TRBV7-2
J: TRBJ2-1
CDR3: CASSPSGGVYNEQFF
DNA: TGTGCCAGCAGTCCTAGCGGGGGGGTATACAATGAGCAGTTCTTC

D: TRBD1
length: 16
size: -
V: TRBV9
J: TRBJ2-1
CDR3: CASSVALDRGLHEQFF
DNA: TGTGCCAGCAGCGTAGCGTTGGACAGGGGGCTCCATGAGCAGTTCTTC

D: -
length: 14
size: -
V: TRBV6-5
J: TRBJ1-5
CDR3: CASRLRISNQPQHF
DNA: TGTGCCTCCAGACTAAGGATCAGCAATCAGCCCCAGCATTTT

D: -
length: 13
size: once
V: TRBV19
J: TRBJ2-2
CDR3: CASFRGNTGELFF
DNA: TGTGCCAGTTTCAGGGGGAACACCGGGGAGCTGTTTTTT

D: -
length: 11
size: -
V: TRBV28
J: TRBJ1-2
CDR3: CASERDYGYTF
DNA: TGTGCCAGCGAGAGGGACTATGGCTACACCTTC

D: -
length: 16
size: -
V: TRBV3-1/TRBV3-2
J: TRBJ2-7
CDR3: CASSQGPQGFSYEQYF
DNA: TGTGCCAGCAGCCAAGGACCACAGGGATTCTCCTACGAGCAGTACTTC

D: TRBD1
length: 15
size: -
V: TRBV6-2/TRBV6-3
J: TRBJ2-3
CDR3: CASSRGNRGQDTQYF
DNA: TGTGCCAGCAGTAGAGGAAACAGGGGGCAAGATACGCAGTATTTT

D: -
length: 13
size: -
V: TRBV7-3
J: TRBJ2-7
CDR3: CASSSDTPYEQYF
DNA: TGTGCCAGCAGCTCGGACACACCCTACGAGCAGTACTTC

D: TRBD2
length: 16
size: -
V: TRBV5-1
J: TRBJ2-3
CDR3: CASSLALAGGPDTQYF
DNA: TGCGCCAGCAGCTTGGCTCTAGCGGGGGGGCCAGATACGCAGTATTTT

D: -
length: 14
size: -
V: TRBV29-1
J: TRBJ2-5
CDR3: CSVSGQGARETQYF
DNA: TGCAGCGTGTCCGGGCAGGGCGCCCGGGAGACCCAGTACTTC

D: -
length: 13
size: -
V: TRBV11-2
J: TRBJ1-2
CDR3: CASSLFPGDGYTF
DNA: TGTGCCAGCAGCTTATTCCCGGGTGATGGCTACACCTTC

D: -
length: 13
size: few
V: TRBV18
J: TRBJ2-5
CDR3: CASHKTIQETQYF
DNA: TGTGCCAGCCACAAAACAATCCAAGAGACCCAGTACTTC

D: -
length: 12
size: -
V: TRBV29-1
J: TRBJ1-1
CDR3: CSVVWRRVEAFF
DNA: TGCAGCGTTGTTTGGAGGAGGGTAGAAGCTTTCTTT

D: TRBD2
length: 11
size: once
V: TRBV12-3/TRBV12-4
J: TRBJ2-1
CDR3: CASSPGTRQFF
DNA: TGTGCCAGCAGTCCCGGGACTAGGCAGTTCTTC

D: TRBD1
length: 15
size: -
V: TRBV10-1
J: TRBJ1-1
CDR3: CASSEYGQGHTEAFF
DNA: TGCGCCAGCAGTGAGTATGGACAGGGGCACACTGAAGCTTTCTTT

D: -
length: 13
size: -
V: TRBV7-2
J: TRBJ1-1
CDR3: CASSSSGNTEAFF
DNA: TGTGCCAGCAGCTCCAGCGGGAACACTGAAGCTTTCTTT

D: -
length: 12
size: -
V: TRBV10-3
J: TRBJ1-1
CDR3: CAISLENTEAFF
DNA: TGTGCCATCAGTTTAGAGAACACTGAAGCTTTCTTT

D: TRBD2
length: 17
size: -
V: TRBV5-1
J: TRBJ2-3
CDR3: CASSLAGGAGVADTQYF
DNA: TGCGCCAGCAGCTTGGCCGGGGGAGCGGGAGTCGCAGATACGCAGTATTTT

D: -
length: 15
size: few
V: TRBV6-5
J: TRBJ1-1
CDR3: CASSYVGGTKAEAFF
DNA: TGTGCCAGCAGTTATGTGGGGGGGACTAAGGCTGAAGCTTTCTTT

D: -
length: 15
size: -
V: TRBV5-6
J: TRBJ2-6
CDR3: CASRVPGTGANVLTF
DNA: TGTGCCAGCAGAGTCCCAGGGACTGGGGCCAACGTCCTGACTTTC

D: -
length: 15
size: -
V: TRBV5-8
J: TRBJ2-2
CDR3: CASRFRQDNTGELFF
DNA: TGTGCCAGCAGGTTCCGTCAGGATAACACCGGGGAGCTGTTTTTT

D: TRBD2
length: 18
size: once
V: TRBV28
J: TRBJ2-2
CDR3: CASSLRGSGRATTGELFF
DNA: TGTGCCAGCAGTTTACGCGGGAGCGGGAGAGCGACCACCGGGGAGCTGTTTTTT

D: TRBD1
length: 13
size: -
V: TRBV10-3
J: TRBJ2-3
CDR3: CAILGQGTDTQYF
DNA: TGTGCCATACTGGGACAGGGGACAGATACGCAGTATTTT

D: TRBD1
length: 14
size: once
V: TRBV19
J: TRBJ2-1
CDR3: CASSFIDRVYEQFF
DNA: TGTGCCAGTAGTTTCATCGACAGGGTCTATGAGCAGTTCTTC